The rows below give T cell receptor beta chains drawn from one sample of a study of T cells after yellow fever vaccination. Each CDR3 protein is one row after TCRdb ran MiXCR on the 5' RACE reads. The sample carries fewer than 500,000 distinct CDR3 sequences, over 15% recorded once. Sequencing was performed on PBMCs, taken before the yellow fever booster vaccination. All receptors derive from a man aged 18 to 35 who received the YFV17D yellow fever vaccine. Each CDR3 is given with its conserved first and last residue. The order of the fields is J gene, D gene, clone size, V gene, CDR3 protein, CDR3 DNA. D genes are given only for firm matches. Size values are once, few and many counts, or a class for expanded clones, and some rows have none.

j_call: TRBJ1-1
d_call: .
clone_size: few
v_call: TRBV5-1
cdr3_aa: CASSLEYGNTEAFF
cdr3_nt: TGCGCCAGCAGCCTGGAATATGGGAACACTGAAGCTTTCTTT

j_call: TRBJ1-6
d_call: TRBD1
clone_size: few
v_call: TRBV6-2/TRBV6-3
cdr3_aa: CASQGQGGSPLHF
cdr3_nt: TGTGCCAGCCAGGGACAGGGTGGTTCACCCCTCCACTTT

j_call: TRBJ2-1
d_call: .
clone_size: few
v_call: TRBV11-2
cdr3_aa: CASSSPREDQEFF
cdr3_nt: TGTGCCAGCAGCTCCCCGCGTGAGGATCAGGAGTTCTTC

j_call: TRBJ2-7
d_call: TRBD2
clone_size: .
v_call: TRBV12-3/TRBV12-4
cdr3_aa: CASTPGGSQINEQYF
cdr3_nt: TGTGCCAGCACCCCGGGGGGATCCCAGATCAACGAGCAGTACTTC

j_call: TRBJ2-3
d_call: TRBD2
clone_size: .
v_call: TRBV7-2
cdr3_aa: CATRGLAGVISTDTQYF
cdr3_nt: TGTGCCACCAGAGGACTAGCGGGGGTTATCAGCACAGATACGCAGTATTTT

j_call: TRBJ1-1
d_call: .
clone_size: many
v_call: TRBV12-3/TRBV12-4
cdr3_aa: CASSNLPGTEAFF
cdr3_nt: TGTGCCAGCAGTAACCTTCCCGGCACTGAAGCTTTCTTT

j_call: TRBJ1-3
d_call: .
clone_size: many
v_call: TRBV20-1
cdr3_aa: CSARGAGFVYF
cdr3_nt: TGCAGTGCTAGAGGAGCCGGATTTGTATATTTT

j_call: TRBJ2-3
d_call: TRBD2
clone_size: few
v_call: TRBV20-1
cdr3_aa: CSAPPWLAGDSTDTQYF
cdr3_nt: TGCAGTGCTCCTCCCTGGCTAGCGGGGGATAGCACAGATACGCAGTATTTT

j_call: TRBJ1-2
d_call: .
clone_size: few
v_call: TRBV12-3/TRBV12-4
cdr3_aa: CASSLKDPNYGYTF
cdr3_nt: TGTGCCAGCAGTTTAAAAGACCCTAACTATGGCTACACCTTC

j_call: TRBJ2-5
d_call: TRBD2
clone_size: few
v_call: TRBV20-1
cdr3_aa: CSAISGEETQYF
cdr3_nt: TGCAGTGCCATAAGCGGGGAAGAGACCCAGTACTTC

j_call: TRBJ2-1
d_call: TRBD2
clone_size: .
v_call: TRBV9
cdr3_aa: CASSVEGLAGNEQFF
cdr3_nt: TGTGCCAGCAGCGTAGAAGGACTAGCGGGGAATGAGCAGTTCTTC

j_call: TRBJ1-6
d_call: .
clone_size: .
v_call: TRBV12-3/TRBV12-4
cdr3_aa: CASSPTGDSPLHF
cdr3_nt: TGTGCCAGCAGCCCCACCGGCGATTCACCCCTCCACTTT

j_call: TRBJ2-2
d_call: .
clone_size: many
v_call: TRBV29-1
cdr3_aa: CSSSEGNTGELFF
cdr3_nt: TGCAGCTCATCCGAGGGTAACACCGGGGAGCTGTTTTTT

j_call: TRBJ2-3
d_call: TRBD2
clone_size: few
v_call: TRBV9
cdr3_aa: CASSVATGGSLTDTQYF
cdr3_nt: TGTGCCAGCAGCGTAGCAACGGGGGGATCCCTCACAGATACGCAGTATTTT

j_call: TRBJ1-3
d_call: TRBD1
clone_size: many
v_call: TRBV6-5
cdr3_aa: CASSRDRAGNTIYF
cdr3_nt: TGTGCCAGCAGTCGAGACAGGGCTGGAAACACCATATATTTT

j_call: TRBJ2-1
d_call: .
clone_size: few
v_call: TRBV7-3
cdr3_aa: CASSSNRATPYNEQFF
cdr3_nt: TGTGCCAGCAGCTCCAACAGGGCGACCCCCTACAATGAGCAGTTCTTC

j_call: TRBJ2-7
d_call: .
clone_size: few
v_call: TRBV20-1
cdr3_aa: CSASPGRYGYEQYF
cdr3_nt: TGCAGTGCTAGCCCCGGGCGTTATGGGTACGAGCAGTACTTC

j_call: TRBJ2-3
d_call: .
clone_size: few
v_call: TRBV4-1
cdr3_aa: CASSQVKGPADTQYF
cdr3_nt: TGCGCCAGCAGCCAAGTTAAGGGGCCCGCAGATACGCAGTATTTT

j_call: TRBJ1-6
d_call: .
clone_size: many
v_call: TRBV29-1
cdr3_aa: CSVAEGTNSPLHF
cdr3_nt: TGCAGCGTTGCTGAAGGGACTAATTCACCCCTCCACTTT

j_call: TRBJ2-3
d_call: .
clone_size: .
v_call: TRBV7-3
cdr3_aa: CASSSDRGGGTQYF
cdr3_nt: TGTGCCAGCAGTTCTGATAGGGGGGGCGGTACGCAGTATTTT

j_call: TRBJ1-6
d_call: TRBD1
clone_size: many
v_call: TRBV5-1
cdr3_aa: CASSSDRGSPLHF
cdr3_nt: TGCGCCAGCAGCTCCGACAGGGGCTCACCCCTCCACTTT

j_call: TRBJ1-1
d_call: .
clone_size: .
v_call: TRBV7-2
cdr3_aa: CASSWGLGLNTEAFF
cdr3_nt: TGTGCCAGCAGCTGGGGACTGGGACTGAACACTGAAGCTTTCTTT

j_call: TRBJ2-1
d_call: TRBD1
clone_size: few
v_call: TRBV15
cdr3_aa: CATSRVPGGVSYNEQFF
cdr3_nt: TGTGCCACCAGCAGAGTCCCAGGGGGTGTCTCCTACAATGAGCAGTTCTTC